The source of this T cell receptor (beta chain) is a study of blood T cell repertoires in COVID-19. Per the original data handling: Reference gene primers were amplified, and this amplification served to estimate nucleated cell counts. This table comes from immunoSEQ multiplex PCR, and its TCRdb copy is limited to in-frame clones, with some not included. V, J and clone size are those of that table, while D and trimming were read from the DNA. This table holds 130,000 or so clones, around 82% found once. The source is a man between 60 and 75 years old with acute or convalescent COVID-19. The sequencing input was peripheral blood.

CDR3 coding DNA: TGTGCCAGCAGCCAAGAGCGACTAGCGGGTTTAGAGACCCAGTACTTC. It translates to CASSQERLAGLETQYF. The J gene is TRBJ2-5, the V gene TRBV14; 10 bases map to TRBD2. The germline V gene encodes CDR1 SGHDN and CDR2 FVKESK. The CDR3 has 16 residues. V shed 0 bases, J shed 4 bases, and the junction held 5 bases outside the gene matches.